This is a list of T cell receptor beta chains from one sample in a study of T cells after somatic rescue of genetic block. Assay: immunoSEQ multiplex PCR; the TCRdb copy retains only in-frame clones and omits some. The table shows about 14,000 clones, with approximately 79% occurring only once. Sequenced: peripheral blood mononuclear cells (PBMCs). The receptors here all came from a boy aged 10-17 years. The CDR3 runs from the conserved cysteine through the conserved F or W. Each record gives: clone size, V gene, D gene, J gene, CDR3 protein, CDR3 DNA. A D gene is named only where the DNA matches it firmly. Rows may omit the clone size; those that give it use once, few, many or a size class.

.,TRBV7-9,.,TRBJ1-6,CASSLQGASPLHF,TGTGCCAGCAGCTTACAAGGGGCCTCACCCCTCCACTTT
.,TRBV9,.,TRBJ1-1,CASSPRQEGSAFF,TGTGCCAGCAGCCCCCGACAGGAGGGCTCAGCTTTCTTT
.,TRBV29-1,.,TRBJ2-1,CSVERSSYNEQFF,TGCAGCGTTGAGCGAAGCTCCTACAATGAGCAGTTCTTC
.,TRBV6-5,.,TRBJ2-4,CASSYSGVRAKNIQYF,TGTGCCAGCAGTTACTCGGGGGTGAGGGCCAAAAACATTCAGTACTTC
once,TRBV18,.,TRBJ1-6,CASSARDGGPYNSPLHF,TGTGCCAGCTCAGCCCGGGACGGAGGTCCCTATAATTCACCCCTCCACTTT
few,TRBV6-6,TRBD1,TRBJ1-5,CASSSPTGVPNQPQHF,TGTGCCAGCAGTTCCCCGACAGGGGTGCCCAATCAGCCCCAGCATTTT
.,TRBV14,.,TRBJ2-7,CASSLVQGAYEQYF,TGTGCCAGCAGCCTCGTTCAGGGAGCCTACGAGCAGTACTTC
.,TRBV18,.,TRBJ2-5,CASSPQGAETQYF,TGTGCCAGCTCACCACAAGGGGCAGAGACCCAGTACTTC
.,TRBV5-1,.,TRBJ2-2,CASSYALGDTGELFF,TGCGCCAGCAGTTACGCGCTGGGGGACACCGGGGAGCTGTTTTTT
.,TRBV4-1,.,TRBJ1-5,CASSNEWSNQPQHF,TGCGCCAGTTCGAACGAGTGGAGCAATCAGCCCCAGCATTTT
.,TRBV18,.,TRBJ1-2,CASSPDSFDPPYGYTF,TGTGCCAGCTCACCGGACAGCTTTGACCCGCCCTATGGCTACACCTTC
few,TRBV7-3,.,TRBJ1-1,CASSLTYMNTEAFF,TGTGCCAGCAGCTTAACTTACATGAACACTGAAGCTTTCTTT
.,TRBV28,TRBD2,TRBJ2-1,CASSFTAGGTPNEQFF,TGTGCCAGCAGTTTTACGGCGGGGGGGACCCCTAATGAGCAGTTCTTC
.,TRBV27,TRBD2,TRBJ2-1,CASRGLAGGDNEQFF,TGTGCCAGCAGGGGGCTAGCGGGCGGGGACAATGAGCAGTTCTTC
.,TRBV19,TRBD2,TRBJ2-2,CASSRLAGGRTGELFF,TGTGCCAGTAGTAGACTAGCGGGAGGTCGCACCGGGGAGCTGTTTTTT
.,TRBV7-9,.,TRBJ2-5,CASSLVETQYF,TGTGCCAGCAGCTTGGTAGAGACCCAGTACTTC
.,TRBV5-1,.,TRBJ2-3,CASSLGRGSFTDTQYF,TGCGCCAGCAGCTTGGGAAGAGGATCATTCACAGATACGCAGTATTTT
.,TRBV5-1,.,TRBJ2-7,CASSLGGGSYEQYF,TGCGCCAGCAGCTTGGGGGGCGGCTCCTACGAGCAGTACTTC
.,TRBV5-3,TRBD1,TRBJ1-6,CARSLAGGASYNSPLHF,TGTGCCAGAAGCTTGGCAGGGGGTGCCTCCTATAATTCACCCCTCCACTTT
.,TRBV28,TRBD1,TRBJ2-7,CASSFWDRAYEQYF,TGTGCCAGCAGTTTTTGGGACAGGGCCTACGAGCAGTACTTC
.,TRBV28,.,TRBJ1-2,CASSRGVNYGYTF,TGTGCCAGCAGTCGAGGAGTTAACTATGGCTACACCTTC
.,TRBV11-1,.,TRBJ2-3,CASSWIGSPSTDTQYF,TGTGCCAGCAGCTGGATAGGGTCACCCAGCACAGATACGCAGTATTTT
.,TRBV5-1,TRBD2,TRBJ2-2,CASSAGLNANTGELFF,TGCGCCAGCAGCGCGGGACTAAACGCGAACACCGGGGAGCTGTTTTTT
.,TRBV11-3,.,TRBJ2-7,CASSPGVRYEQYF,TGTGCCAGCAGCCCAGGGGTCCGCTACGAGCAGTACTTC
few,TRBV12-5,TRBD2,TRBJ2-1,CASGPERGVINEQFF,TGTGCTAGTGGTCCCGAGCGGGGGGTAATCAATGAGCAGTTCTTC
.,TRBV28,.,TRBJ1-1,CASSFGGEGFTEAFF,TGTGCCAGCAGTTTTGGGGGGGAGGGTTTCACTGAAGCTTTCTTT
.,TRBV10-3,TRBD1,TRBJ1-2,CAISDGGTGYGYTF,TGTGCCATCAGTGATGGAGGGACAGGCTATGGCTACACCTTC
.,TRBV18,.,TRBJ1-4,CASSLHGGTNEKLFF,TGTGCCAGCTCATTACACGGGGGAACTAATGAAAAACTGTTTTTT
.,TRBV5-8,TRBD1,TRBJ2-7,CASSLLGQGFYEQYF,TGTGCCAGCAGCTTGTTGGGACAGGGGTTTTACGAGCAGTACTTC
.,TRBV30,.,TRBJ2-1,CASSGNEQFF,TGTGCCTCATCCGGGAATGAGCAGTTCTTC
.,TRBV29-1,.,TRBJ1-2,CSDLTGNYGYTF,TGCAGCGACCTGACAGGAAACTATGGCTACACCTTC
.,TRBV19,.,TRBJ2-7,CASSIGGLTSYEQYF,TGTGCCAGTAGTATAGGAGGGCTCACATCCTACGAGCAGTACTTC
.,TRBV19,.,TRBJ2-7,CASRGIYEQYF,TGTGCCAGTAGGGGGATCTACGAGCAGTACTTC